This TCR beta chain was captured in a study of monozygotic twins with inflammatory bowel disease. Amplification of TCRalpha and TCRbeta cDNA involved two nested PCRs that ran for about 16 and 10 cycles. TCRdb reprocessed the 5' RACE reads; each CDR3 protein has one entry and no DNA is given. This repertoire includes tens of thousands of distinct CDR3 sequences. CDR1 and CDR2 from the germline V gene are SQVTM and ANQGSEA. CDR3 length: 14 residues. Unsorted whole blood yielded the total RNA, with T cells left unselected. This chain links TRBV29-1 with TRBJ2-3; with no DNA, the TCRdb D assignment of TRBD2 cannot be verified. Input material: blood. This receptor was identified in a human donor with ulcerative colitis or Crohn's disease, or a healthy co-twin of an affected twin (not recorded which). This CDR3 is CSVEIGTWTDTQYF.